This TCR beta chain was found in a study of cytomegalovirus exposure and HLA in healthy donors. Notes on the study in general: Later analysis associated a missense DCLRE1C variant with TCR beta V- and J-gene trimming. Rare TCR sequences dominated, though some public TCRs recurred in many donors.

Details on this clone: The antigen remains unidentified.

The PCR ran on 60 Vbeta and 13 Jbeta primers. TCRdb's table, derived via immunoSEQ multiplex PCR, lists solely in-frame clones and lacks some. The sample carries about 180,000 clones, about 80% recorded once. V shed 6 bases and J 8 bases; nucleotides not matched to a gene: 4. Germline V gene lookup returns CDR1 LNHDA and CDR2 SQIVND (reference sequence). The CDR3 has 12 residues. The chain uses TRBV19 and TRBJ1-2; TRBD1 matches 9 bases. Sequencing was carried out using PBMCs. The sequence derives from a woman in her forties or fifties in good health and CMV-seronegative. CDR3 sequence (DNA): TGTGCCAGTAGCCAGACAGGGGGAGGCTACACCTTC. Residues: CASSQTGGGYTF.